Below, 23 T cell receptor beta chains from the same sample are listed, as sequenced in a study of T cell repertoires in aging, cancer and after chemotherapy. The template was genomic DNA from peripheral blood, not RNA. TRB rearrangements spanning V, D and J were amplified using mixed TRB-A/B primers. Each CDR3 protein is one row after TCRdb ran MiXCR on the multiplex PCR reads. The table includes 2,500 to 3,500 distinct CDR3 sequences, 30% to 40% detected once. Specimen: blood. The source of these receptors is a human donor with a solid tumor.

The CDR3 coding sequence is TGTGCCAGCAGCTTAGATAGCGGGGGGGCCCGTGAGCAGTTCTTC. This sequence encodes CASSLDSGGAREQFF. J is TRBJ2-1 and V is TRBV7-2; TRBD2 matches 11 bases. V lost 1 base, J lost 9 bases, and 5 bases stayed unmatched. CDR1 SGHTA and CDR2 FQGNSA come from the germline V gene. This CDR3 has 15 amino acids.

This chain links TRBV5-6 with TRBJ1-1; D is unclear. The ends were cut back, 0 bases at V and 11 bases at J, with 17 bases in the middle. CDR3 size: 14 residues. CDR1 is SGHDT, CDR2 YYEEEE, per germline. Here the CDR3 reads CASSLDPQPGGAFF. As DNA, the CDR3 is TGTGCCAGCAGCTTGGATCCCCAACCCGGTGGGGCTTTCTTT.

This clonotype rates as medium-sized. The gene calls are TRBV7-2 and TRBJ2-5, with TRBD1 identical over 7 bases. The length of the CDR3 is 15 residues. CDR1 is SGHTA, CDR2 FQGNSA, per germline. V lost 4 bases to trimming and J lost 5 bases; unmatched junction nucleotides: 10. DNA for the CDR3: TGTGCCAGCAGCTCAGGACCAGGGGACAGCGAGACCCAGTACTTC. Amino acids: CASSSGPGDSETQYF.

The chain joins TRBV19 to TRBJ1-2; D ambiguous. Germline lookup yields CDR1 LNHDA and CDR2 SQIVND (reference sequence). This CDR3 spans 13 amino acids. Trimming took 0 bases from V and 9 from J, leaving 11 bases between them. Here the CDR3 DNA reads TGTGCCAGTAGTATAGATCTCGCTTCCCGCTACACCTTC. Protein sequence: CASSIDLASRYTF.

Of note for this clonotype: One junction end disagrees with the germline gene, perhaps due to a read error. This rearrangement joins TRBV27 to TRBJ2-1; TRBD2 aligns across 12 bases. Per germline, CDR1 MNHEY and CDR2 SMNVEV (reference sequence). CDR3 length: 15 residues. CDR3 bases: TGTGCCAGCAGTTTAACTAGCGGGGGGTACAGTGAGCAGTTCTTC. Protein sequence: CASSLTSGGYSEQFF.

Comments on this clonotype: One end of the junction fails to match germline, which may point to a read error. This rearrangement joins TRBV19 to TRBJ2-1, with D possibly called TRBD1 or TRBD2 (5 bases each). The CDR3 length is 16 residues. In germline, CDR1 is LNHDA, CDR2 SQIVND (reference sequence). The CDR3 DNA is TGTTCCAGTAAAGGAGTCCTGGGGACGATCTACAATGAGCAGTTCTTC. Translation gives CSSKGVLGTIYNEQFF.

The rearrangement links TRBV20-1 to TRBJ1-5; maybe TRBD1 (5 bases). The CDR3 covers 14 residues. Germline CDR1 DFQATT, CDR2 SNEGSKA (reference sequence). The CDR3 coding sequence is TGCAGCGCCTCTTCCGGGGCTCTCAATCAGCCCCAGCATTTT. Translated: CSASSGALNQPQHF.

This clonotype was seen once. The V call is TRBV7-2, the J call TRBJ1-4; no clear D. V gave up 5 bases and J gave up 6 bases, with 22 bases separating them. Germline CDR1 reads SGHTA; CDR2 reads FQGNSA. This CDR3 has 17 residues. CDR3 amino acids: CASSQAPGEIVYEKLFF. The CDR3, as DNA: TGTGCCAGCAGCCAGGCCCCCGGGGAAATAGTCTATGAAAAACTGTTTTTT.

This clonotype appeared a few times. The chain's CDR3 is CASSPTPGQAYEQYF. The DNA for the CDR3 is TGTGCCAGCAGTCCAACGCCGGGACAGGCCTACGAGCAGTACTTC. This chain uses TRBV27 with TRBJ2-7; 8 nucleotides agree with TRBD1. Germline CDR1 is MNHEY and CDR2 is SMNVEV (reference sequence). The trim removed 5 bases at V and 2 bases at J, leaving 8 bases unmatched. The CDR3 loop spans 15 amino acids.

As for this clonotype: An end of the junction does not agree with germline; a read error may underlie this. This rearrangement joins TRBV18 to TRBJ2-1; TRBD2 matches at 8 bases. Germline values: CDR1 KGHSH, CDR2 LQKENI. This CDR3 comprises 16 residues. As DNA, the CDR3 is TGTACCAGCTCACCACCGGGTCTGGCGGGGGGTAATGAGCAGTTCTTC. Its protein product is CTSSPPGLAGGNEQFF.

In DNA form, the CDR3 reads TGTGCCAGCAGCCGACAAGTCACTGAAGCTTTCTTT. This gives the protein CASSRQVTEAFF. This chain connects TRBV12-3 or TRBV12-4 to TRBJ1-1, with D hard to call. V was pared by 6 bases and J by 4 bases, with 9 bases between. This CDR3 has 12 amino acids.

By share, this clonotype counts as medium-sized (0.01 to 0.1%). J is TRBJ1-1 and V is TRBV29-1; the D is unclear. The germline V and J ends were trimmed by 6 bases and 1 base, with 3 bases remaining between them. This CDR3 is 10 amino acids long. CDR1 is SQVTM, CDR2 ANQGSEA, per germline. CDR3 sequence (DNA): TGCAGCGTCAAGAACACTGAAGCTTTCTTT. Its protein is CSVKNTEAFF.

This sequence joins TRBV20-1 and TRBJ2-5; TRBD1 agrees at 10 bases. Germline values: CDR1 DFQATT, CDR2 SNEGSKA (reference sequence). After removal of 2 bases from V and 9 bases from J, the junction contained 15 bases not matched to a gene. The CDR3 is made up of 16 amino acids. For the CDR3, the DNA is TGCAGTGCTAGACCTCGACAGGGGGCCGACTCGGGGCCCCAGTACTTC. Amino acid sequence: CSARPRQGADSGPQYF.

This chain joins TRBV24-1 and TRBJ1-1; 9 nucleotides line up with TRBD1. CDR1 is KGHDR and CDR2 is SFDVKD in the germline V gene. After removal of 4 bases from V and 4 bases from J, the junction contained 6 bases not matched to a gene. There are 15 residues in the CDR3. The CDR3 sequence is CATSDSGTGSTEAFF. CDR3 coding DNA: TGTGCCACCAGTGACTCCGGGACAGGGTCCACTGAAGCTTTCTTT.

This sequence joins TRBV11-1 and TRBJ1-2; D uncertain. CDR3 length equals 13 residues. CDR1 is SGHAT, CDR2 FQDESV, per germline (reference sequence). Trimming removed 5 bases from V and 5 bases from J, with 12 bases in between. The CDR3 nucleotides are TGTGCCAGCAGCCCCCAGTTACAATATGGCTACACCTTC. Translation gives CASSPQLQYGYTF.

Concerning this clonotype itself: Relative to the germline gene, one junction end is altered; a read error may explain this. V and J are TRBV5-6 and TRBJ1-4; the D gene is possibly TRBD1 (6 bases). The germline V gene encodes CDR1 SGHDT and CDR2 YYEEEE. This CDR3 comprises 17 residues. CDR3 in DNA: TGTGCCAGCAGCAAAAACAGGGCAATTGCAACTAATAAAAAACTGTTTTTT. It codes for CASSKNRAIATNKKLFF. The variable domain in full, completed from reference TRBV5-6 and TRBJ1-4, reads DAGVTQSPTHLIKTRGQQVTLRCSPKSGHDTVSWYQQALGQGPQFIFQYYEEEERQRGNFPDRFSGHQFPNYSSELNVNALLLGDSALYLCASSKNRAIATNKKLFFGSGTQLSVL.

In its sample, this clonotype ranks as medium-sized. V and J are TRBV6-5 and TRBJ1-2; 10 bases fit TRBD1. Germline lookup yields CDR1 MNHEY and CDR2 SVGAGI. CDR3 length: 16 amino acids. Trimming cost V 7 bases and J 5 bases; bases outside gene matches: 13. CDR3 in DNA: TGTGCCAGCACTGAGGTGACGGGGACAGGGGCTTATGGCTACACCTTC. It translates to CASTEVTGTGAYGYTF.

This chain joins TRBV7-2 and TRBJ2-5; TRBD1 aligns across 8 bases. CDR1 and CDR2 from the germline V gene are SGHTA and FQGNSA. V was pared by 1 base and J by 4 bases, with 5 bases of the junction left unmatched. CDR3 length: 15 amino acids. The CDR3 nucleotides read TGTGCCAGCAGCTTAGTTCAGGGGGCTCGAGAGACCCAGTACTTC. Translating gives CASSLVQGARETQYF.

With regard to this clonotype: A much larger clone differs from this one at a single base, so this may be a read error. The rearrangement joins TRBV30 to TRBJ1-3, with 8 bases lining up with TRBD1. This CDR3 region has 15 residues. Germline V gene data show CDR1 as GTSNPN and CDR2 as SVGIG (reference sequence). DNA of the CDR3: TGTGCCTGGAGTTTATGGACAGGGACTGGAAACACCATACATTTT. Translating it yields CAWSLWTGTGNTIHF. Drawing the rest from reference TRBV30 and TRBJ1-3, the complete variable domain is SQTIHQWPATLVQPVGSPLSLECTVEGTSNPNLYWYRQAAGRGLQLLFYSVGIGQISSEVPQNLSASRPQDRQFILSSKKLLLSDSGFYLCAWSLWTGTGNTIHFGEGSWLTVV.

The CDR3 region has the DNA TGCAGCACCCGGGTGGGACAGGGGGTGACTGGGGAGCAGTTCTTC. Its protein product is CSTRVGQGVTGEQFF. The genes are TRBV29-1 and TRBJ2-1; 11 bases line up with TRBD1. The germline V gene has CDR1 SQVTM and CDR2 ANQGSEA. V lost 8 bases, J lost 10 bases, and 16 bases stayed unmatched. The CDR3 is 15 amino acids.

In its sample, this clonotype is medium-sized. This chain connects TRBV27 to TRBJ2-3; D possibly corresponds to TRBD2 (6 bases). V was trimmed by 6 bases and J by 1 base, leaving 14 bases between them. The CDR3 covers 15 residues. CDR1 MNHEY and CDR2 SMNVEV come from the germline V gene (reference sequence). The CDR3 protein is CASSDGLWGTDTQYF. Here the CDR3 DNA reads TGTGCCAGCAGCGACGGACTATGGGGCACAGATACGCAGTATTTT.

This clonotype came up a few times. The chain has TRBV5-6 and TRBJ1-6; D is possibly TRBD1 (5 bases). This CDR3 is 13 amino acids long. Deletions cut 0 bases from V and 18 bases from J, with 16 bases between. Germline V gene sequence: CDR1 SGHDT, CDR2 YYEEEE. The DNA of the CDR3 is TGTGCCAGCAGCTTGGGAGGGGTTCTGCAGGGCCACTTT. Encoded protein: CASSLGGVLQGHF.

By frequency in the sample, this clonotype is medium-sized. The genes are TRBV13 and TRBJ1-1; 9 bases fit TRBD1. V lost 6 bases to trimming and J lost 1 base; unmatched junction nucleotides: 6. Germline V CDR1 and CDR2: PRHDT, FYEKMQ (reference sequence). CDR3 length: 15 residues. The CDR3: CASRHRGHGNTEAFF. CDR3 DNA sequence: TGTGCCAGCAGGCACAGGGGGCATGGGAACACTGAAGCTTTCTTT.